This T cell receptor beta chain was sequenced during a study of T cells in Graves' hyperthyroidism and ophthalmopathy. Notes on the study in general: Ophthalmopathy prediction by the model preceded onset by a median about 6.8 months.

RNA transcripts gave rise to amplified TCR beta CDR3 regions. A first-round RT-PCR of the TCR CDR3 used the HTBI primer set. In TCRdb, the multiplex PCR reads were re-called with MiXCR into one record per CDR3 protein. The table lists 550,000 to 600,000 distinct CDR3 sequences, approximately 15% of them singletons, with around 19% in the top ten. In its sample, this clonotype was seen many times. Antigen unknown. In patients aged 18 to 65, hyperthyroidism was newly diagnosed, with duration under 2 months. The CDR3 runs 13 residues. V lost 4 bases, J lost 7 bases, and 3 bases stayed unmatched. CDR1 and CDR2 from the germline V gene are LNHDA and SQIVND (reference sequence).

The chain combines TRBV19 with TRBJ1-5; 8 bases line up with TRBD1. The TCR sequence derives from a woman aged 18 to 35 with Graves' hyperthyroidism. The sequenced sample was blood. The CDR3 DNA sequence: TGTGCCAGTAGTACCGACAGGGGACAGCCCCAGCATTTT. Translation: CASSTDRGQPQHF. The full variable domain, completed using reference TRBV19 and TRBJ1-5, is DGGITQSPKYLFRKEGQNVTLSCEQNLNHDAMYWYRQDPGQGLRLIYYSQIVNDFQKGDIAEGYSVSREKKESFPLTVTSAQKNPTAFYLCASSTDRGQPQHFGDGTRLSIL.